Below are 2 T cell receptor beta chains sequenced from a single sample in a study of CD8 T cells in Susac syndrome. Random hexamers were used to reverse transcribe the RNA input (about 0.45 to 1 ug). TCRdb processed the immunoSEQ multiplex PCR reads anew with MiXCR; each CDR3 protein has one entry. The repertoire holds approximately 150,000 distinct CDR3 sequences, with approximately 96% as singletons. The sequenced sample consisted of CD4+ T cells from PBMCs. These receptors came from a human donor with Susac syndrome.

The chain combines TRBV5-6 with TRBJ2-7, with D possibly matching TRBD2 (6 bases). V was trimmed by 4 bases and J by 2 bases, leaving 10 bases between them. Germline V CDR1 and CDR2: SGHDT, YYEEEE. The CDR3 is 13 amino acids. The CDR3 spells CASSGGTTYEQYF. CDR3 sequence (DNA): TGTGCCAGCAGCGGAGGGACCACCTACGAGCAGTACTTC.

V gene TRBV28 combines with J gene TRBJ1-5; D is possibly TRBD1 (6 bases). The CDR3 spans 14 residues. V lost 6 bases and J lost 0, with 9 bases in between. Per the germline V gene, CDR1 is MDHEN and CDR2 is SYDVKM. The CDR3 DNA reads as TGTGCCAGCAGCGGGGGGCATAGCAATCAGCCCCAGCATTTT. Translation: CASSGGHSNQPQHF.